Below, 19 T cell receptor beta chains from the same sample are listed, as sequenced in a study of blood T cell repertoires in COVID-19 (dated by TCRdb to the early 2020s). The method behind the library was the immunoSEQ multiplex PCR assay. TCRdb mirrors the immuneACCESS table, restricted to in-frame sequences. Some clones are absent from its copies; in checked studies, under half trace to an unresolved V gene, and the reason for the others is unknown. In all, the sample holds roughly 220,000 clones, and 85% of those were seen once. The ten largest clones capture about 3% of the sample. The sample consisted of peripheral blood. These receptors were obtained from a man over 45 who had recovered from COVID-19.

About this clone: One end of the junction is discordant with germline, which a read error may explain. The gene calls are TRBV28 and TRBJ1-1; a possible D gene is TRBD1 (5 bases). Germline V CDR1 and CDR2: MDHEN, SYDVKM. This CDR3 spans 11 amino acids. The CDR3 reads CASSLGEGFAF. The CDR3 DNA reads as TGTGCCAGCAGTTTAGGGGAGGGGTTCGCTTTT.

The genes are TRBV7-9 and TRBJ2-7, with 7 bases fitting TRBD1. V was pared by 4 bases and J by 3 bases, with 6 bases of the junction left unmatched. CDR1 is SEHNR, CDR2 FQNEAQ, per germline (reference sequence). The CDR3 has 14 residues. The CDR3 is CASSSDRARYEQYF. The CDR3 region has the DNA TGTGCCAGCAGCTCTGACAGGGCTCGCTACGAGCAGTACTTC.

The chain combines TRBV28 with TRBJ2-3, with 9 nucleotides matching TRBD2. Germline V lookup: CDR1 MDHEN, CDR2 SYDVKM. There are 13 residues in the CDR3. Unmatched junction bases numbered 4, after V lost 3 bases and J lost 9 bases. The CDR3 DNA reads as TGTGCCAGCAGTTTGGCTAGCGGGACCACGCAGTATTTT. Translating gives CASSLASGTTQYF.

This clone was detected ten times or more. V usage is TRBV6-5 and J usage is TRBJ1-4, with D perhaps matching TRBD1 (5 bases). Germline assignment: CDR1 MNHEY and CDR2 SVGAGI. This CDR3 spans 15 amino acids. The V gene lost 4 bases and the J gene lost 7 bases, with 16 bases spanning the gap. The DNA for the CDR3 is TGTGCCAGCAGTTCCCTCGCGGGGACCGGTGAAAAACTGTTTTTT. Translating it yields CASSSLAGTGEKLFF.

This rearrangement joins TRBV19 to TRBJ1-1, with D maybe TRBD1 (6 bases). Germline assignment: CDR1 LNHDA and CDR2 SQIVND (reference sequence). The CDR3 sequence is 16 residues long. Trimming took off 1 base at V and 4 bases at J, with 16 bases between the two ends. CDR3 loop: CASSIGLVRGTTEAFF. DNA for the CDR3: TGTGCCAGTAGTATAGGTCTGGTCAGGGGAACCACTGAAGCTTTCTTT. The entire variable domain, with the rest obtained from reference TRBV19 and TRBJ1-1, is as follows: DGGITQSPKYLFRKEGQNVTLSCEQNLNHDAMYWYRQDPGQGLRLIYYSQIVNDFQKGDIAEGYSVSREKKESFPLTVTSAQKNPTAFYLCASSIGLVRGTTEAFFGQGTRLTVV.

The chain couples TRBV4-2 to TRBJ2-1; TRBD1 aligns across 11 bases. The CDR3 spans 21 residues. Germline trimming cut 1 base from V and 0 bases from J; bases unmatched to any gene: 14. The germline CDR1 and CDR2 sequences are LGHNA and YNFKEQ. The CDR3 DNA reads TGTGCCAGCAGCCAAGGTCGGACAGGGGGCCTGAGAAGGAGCTCCTACAATGAGCAGTTCTTC. Translating gives CASSQGRTGGLRRSSYNEQFF.

The chain employs TRBV5-6 and TRBJ2-2; 7 positions match TRBD2. The V gene end was trimmed by 5 bases and the J gene end by 3 bases; junction bases not matched to a gene: 10. CDR1 and CDR2 (germline): SGHDT, YYEEEE. The CDR3 is 16 amino acids. The CDR3 reads CASSMGGRAHTGELFF. The CDR3 nucleotides read TGTGCCAGCAGTATGGGAGGGAGGGCCCACACCGGGGAGCTGTTTTTT.

This chain joins TRBV5-4 and TRBJ2-1, with 8 nucleotides matching TRBD1. V shed 5 bases, J shed 5 bases, and the junction held 12 bases outside the gene matches. CDR1 SGHNT and CDR2 YYREEE come from the germline V gene (reference sequence). The CDR3 has 16 residues. The CDR3 coding sequence is TGTGCCAGCAGGCGATCGCGGGACAGGAAAGACAATGAGCAGTTCTTC. Translating gives CASRRSRDRKDNEQFF.

This clone showed up just a few times. V is TRBV7-2 and J is TRBJ2-7, with TRBD2 as a possible D gene (6 bases). Trimming stripped 2 bases from V and 0 bases from J, with 8 bases between. CDR3 length: 14 amino acids. Germline V gives CDR1 SGHTA, CDR2 FQGNSA. CDR3 nucleotide sequence: TGTGCCAGCAGCTTAAACGGGGGCTCCTACGAGCAGTACTTC. Protein sequence: CASSLNGGSYEQYF.

This clone was seen once. The rearrangement uses TRBV28 and TRBJ2-5; the match to TRBD2 covers 11 bases. There are 20 residues in the CDR3. The V segment lost 7 bases and the J segment 3 bases; nucleotides outside the gene matches: 22. CDR1 MDHEN and CDR2 SYDVKM come from the germline V gene. The DNA for the CDR3 is TGTGCCAGCAACACGGTCGGCAGAACGAGACTAGCGGGGATTGAAGAGACCCAGTACTTC. The encoded protein is CASNTVGRTRLAGIEETQYF.

The CDR3 sequence is CASSYYTGGPHEQYF. Written as DNA, the CDR3 is TGTGCCAGCAGTTACTATACGGGAGGGCCCCACGAGCAGTACTTC. The V gene is TRBV6-5, the J gene TRBJ2-7; the match to TRBD2 covers 8 bases. The CDR3 length is 15 residues. Germline V gene sequence: CDR1 MNHEY, CDR2 SVGAGI. V lost 1 base and J lost 5; bases outside the gene matches: 7.

This chain connects TRBV7-9 to TRBJ2-7, with 7 bases that match TRBD2. V was clipped by 7 bases and J by 7 bases; unmatched bases: 13. Germline CDR1 reads SEHNR; CDR2 reads FQNEAQ (reference sequence). CDR3 size: 14 residues. CDR3 coding DNA: TGTGCCAGCACCCACGCGAGCGGGACGGGTGAGCAGTACTTC. Translation gives CASTHASGTGEQYF.

J is TRBJ2-1 and V is TRBV6-5; 8 bases are a match to TRBD2. Germline lookup yields CDR1 MNHEY and CDR2 SVGAGI. The length of the CDR3 is 15 residues. V shed 7 bases, J shed 2 bases, and the junction held 7 bases outside the gene matches. The CDR3 region has the DNA TGTGCCAGCACCACGGGGGGGGGCCCCTACAATGAGCAGTTCTTC. Encoded protein: CASTTGGGPYNEQFF.

V is TRBV18 and J is TRBJ2-1; TRBD2 matches at 8 bases. The CDR3 consists of 14 residues. The V and J ends lost 3 bases and 4 bases, in that order; junction bases with no gene match: 2. Germline CDR1 KGHSH, CDR2 LQKENI. This chain's CDR3 is CASSPSGVYNEQFF. CDR3 DNA: TGTGCCAGCTCACCTAGCGGGGTATACAATGAGCAGTTCTTC.

V and J are TRBV3-1 (or the pseudogene TRBV3-2) and TRBJ2-4; the D is unclear. CDR3 size: 16 residues. V was cut by 1 base and J by 0 bases, with 10 bases left in between. Germline-derived CDR1 and CDR2 are LGHDT and YNNKEL (reference sequence). CDR3: CASSQGGSGAKNIQYF. CDR3 DNA: TGTGCCAGCAGCCAAGGAGGTTCCGGAGCCAAAAACATTCAGTACTTC.

This clone has a single count. J is TRBJ2-5 and V is TRBV18; TRBD2 might be the D (6 bases). This CDR3 is built from 16 residues. Germline V gene sequence: CDR1 KGHSH, CDR2 LQKENI. Trimming took off 2 bases at V and 5 bases at J, with 18 bases between the two ends. The CDR3 loop reads CASSPNEAGLSETQYF. For the CDR3, the DNA is TGTGCCAGCTCACCAAATGAGGCGGGATTATCGGAGACCCAGTACTTC.

This clone was observed a few times. V usage is TRBV11-2 and J usage is TRBJ2-7; 9 bases are shared with TRBD2. The CDR3 is 13 residues long. Germline trimming cut 8 bases from V and 3 bases from J; bases unmatched to any gene: 5. From germline, CDR1 is SGHAT and CDR2 FQNNGV. CDR3 DNA: TGTGCCAGCTGGCCGACTAGCGGCTACGAGCAGTACTTC. As protein: CASWPTSGYEQYF.

The chain recombines TRBV10-3 with TRBJ2-7, with 8 bases aligning to TRBD1. In germline, CDR1 is ENHRY, CDR2 SYGVKD. The CDR3 spans 14 residues. The V gene end was trimmed by 2 bases and the J gene end by 2 bases; junction bases not matched to a gene: 2. The CDR3 is CAISEGTGPYEQYF. The CDR3 DNA reads TGTGCCATCAGTGAGGGGACAGGACCCTACGAGCAGTACTTC.

This chain joins TRBV5-1 and TRBJ2-5; possible D gene TRBD2, 5 bases. The V gene's germline CDR1 is SGHRS and CDR2 YFSETQ. CDR3 length equals 10 residues. With 7 bases removed from V and 5 bases from J, the gap between germline ends came to 6 bases. In DNA form, the CDR3 reads TGCGCCAGCCGAGGGGAGACCCAGTACTTC. The encoded protein is CASRGETQYF.